This T cell receptor (beta chain) was sequenced for a study of T-cell reconstitution after alpha-beta-depleted transplantation in children. Remarks on this clonotype: Its cognate antigen is unknown.

During its preparation, the TCRbeta library received unique molecular identifiers. MiXCR, run by TCRdb on the PCR reads, gives a single entry per CDR3 protein. The sample carries 800,000 to 1,000,000 distinct CDR3 sequences, around 30% recorded once. V dropped 4 bases and J dropped 5 bases, with 8 bases sitting between them. Germline CDR1 and CDR2: DFQATT and SNEGSKA (reference sequence). The CDR3 sequence is 11 residues long. General study findings and limits: TCRbeta diversity was high at day 60 in some patients (a result of surviving recipient T cells and thymic progenitors). From newly produced T cells came most of the T-cell counts and diversity one year after transplant.

The material was PBMCs, mostly from graft donor cells, obtained 360 days after TCRalphabeta/CD19-depleted stem cell transplant. The genes are TRBV20-1 and TRBJ1-1; unclear D gene. The sequence derives from a boy younger than two who had a stem cell transplant for SCID, so the T cells may come from the graft donor. The CDR3 protein is CSANPRTEAFF. In DNA, the CDR3 is TGCAGTGCTAATCCGAGGACTGAAGCTTTCTTT.